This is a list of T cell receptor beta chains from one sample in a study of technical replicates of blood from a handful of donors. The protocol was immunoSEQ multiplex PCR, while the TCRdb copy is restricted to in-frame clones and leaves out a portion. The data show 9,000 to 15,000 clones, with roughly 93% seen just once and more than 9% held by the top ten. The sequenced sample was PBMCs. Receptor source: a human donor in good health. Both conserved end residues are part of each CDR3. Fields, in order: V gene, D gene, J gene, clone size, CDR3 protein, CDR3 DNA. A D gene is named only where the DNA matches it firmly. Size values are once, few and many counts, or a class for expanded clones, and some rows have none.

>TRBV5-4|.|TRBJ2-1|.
CASTKTDYNEQFF
TGTGCCAGCACCAAGACAGATTACAATGAGCAGTTCTTC
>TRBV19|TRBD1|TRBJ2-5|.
CASRTGEETQYF
TGTGCCAGTCGGACAGGGGAGGAGACCCAGTACTTC
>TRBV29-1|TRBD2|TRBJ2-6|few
CSVVLAGGPGANVLTF
TGCAGCGTCGTGCTAGCGGGAGGGCCGGGGGCCAACGTCCTGACTTTC
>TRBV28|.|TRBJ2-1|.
CASSLISDSLSYNEQFF
TGTGCCAGCAGTTTAATTTCCGACAGTCTCTCCTACAATGAGCAGTTCTTC
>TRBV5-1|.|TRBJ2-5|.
CASSLQPGSKETQYF
TGCGCCAGCAGCCTACAACCGGGAAGCAAAGAGACCCAGTACTTC
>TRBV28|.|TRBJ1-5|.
CASYISGSNQPQHF
TGTGCCAGTTACATCTCCGGGAGCAATCAGCCCCAGCATTTT
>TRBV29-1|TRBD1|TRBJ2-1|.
CSVEDFRDSNNEQFF
TGCAGCGTTGAGGACTTCCGGGACAGTAACAATGAGCAGTTCTTC
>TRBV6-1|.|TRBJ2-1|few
CASSYILAAEQFF
TGTGCCAGCTCCTACATCCTAGCAGCTGAGCAGTTCTTC
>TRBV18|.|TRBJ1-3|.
CASSPSIGQSSGNTIYF
TGTGCCAGCTCACCAAGCATAGGACAGAGCTCTGGAAACACCATATATTTT
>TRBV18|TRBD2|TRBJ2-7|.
CASSPPGLAGQGQYF
TGTGCCAGCTCACCACCGGGACTAGCGGGACAAGGGCAGTACTTC
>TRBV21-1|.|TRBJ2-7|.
CASWGREDQHEQYF
TGTGCCAGCTGGGGGCGGGAGGATCAGCACGAGCAGTACTTC
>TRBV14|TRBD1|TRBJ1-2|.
CASSQDLRGLHGYTF
TGTGCCAGCAGCCAAGATCTTAGGGGGCTTCATGGCTACACCTTC
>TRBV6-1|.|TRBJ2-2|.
CASSLGLANGELFF
TGTGCCAGCAGCCTGGGGCTAGCGAACGGGGAGCTGTTTTTT
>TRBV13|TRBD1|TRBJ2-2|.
CASSLVGTGLNTGELFF
TGTGCCAGCAGCTTAGTAGGGACAGGGTTGAACACCGGGGAGCTGTTTTTT
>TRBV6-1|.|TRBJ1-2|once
CASSATVNGNYGYTF
TGTGCCAGCAGCGCCACTGTCAACGGTAACTATGGCTACACCTTC
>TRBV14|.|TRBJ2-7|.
CASSLQVAYEQYF
TGTGCCAGCAGCTTACAGGTAGCCTACGAGCAGTACTTC
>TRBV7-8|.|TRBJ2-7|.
CASSLGASSSYEQYF
TGTGCCAGCAGCTTGGGCGCGTCGAGCTCCTACGAGCAGTACTTC
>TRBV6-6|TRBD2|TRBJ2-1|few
CASSSLAGAAYNEQFF
TGTGCCAGCAGCTCGCTAGCGGGGGCCGCCTACAATGAGCAGTTCTTC
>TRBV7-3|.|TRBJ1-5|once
CASSAGARGSNQPQHF
TGTGCCAGCAGCGCAGGTGCCAGGGGAAGCAATCAGCCCCAGCATTTT
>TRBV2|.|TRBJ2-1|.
CASSEDTRERTYNEQFF
TGTGCCAGCAGTGAAGACACTAGGGAAAGGACCTACAATGAGCAGTTCTTC
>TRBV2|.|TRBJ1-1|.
CASSWGQGWTEAFF
TGTGCCAGCAGTTGGGGTCAGGGGTGGACTGAAGCTTTCTTT
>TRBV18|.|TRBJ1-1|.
CASSPIRIEAFF
TGTGCCAGCTCACCCATCAGGATTGAAGCTTTCTTT
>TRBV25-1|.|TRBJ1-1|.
CASTREGGLGEAFF
TGTGCCAGCACCCGGGAGGGGGGGCTCGGTGAAGCTTTCTTT
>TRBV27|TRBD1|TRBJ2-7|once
CASRDRGSGSYEQYF
TGTGCCAGCAGGGACAGGGGCTCGGGATCCTACGAGCAGTACTTC
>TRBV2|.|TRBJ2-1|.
CASSDVQGLGYGNEQFF
TGTGCCAGCAGTGATGTACAGGGCCTGGGCTATGGTAATGAGCAGTTCTTC
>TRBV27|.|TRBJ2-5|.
CASSPSAVRQTQYF
TGTGCCAGCAGTCCCTCTGCGGTCCGTCAGACCCAGTACTTC
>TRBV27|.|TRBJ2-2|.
CASTVTDTGELFF
TGTGCCAGCACCGTGACAGACACCGGGGAGCTGTTTTTT
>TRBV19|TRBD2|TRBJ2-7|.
CATRLADSYEQYF
TGTGCCACTCGACTAGCCGATTCCTACGAGCAGTACTTC
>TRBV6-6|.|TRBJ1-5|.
CASSRGDPGSQPQHF
TGTGCCAGCAGTCGGGGGGACCCAGGTTCCCAGCCCCAGCATTTT
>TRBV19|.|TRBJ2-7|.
CASSGTGSSIPYEQYF
TGTGCCAGTAGTGGTACAGGGTCTAGTATCCCCTACGAGCAGTACTTC
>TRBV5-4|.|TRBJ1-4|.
CASSMDSLNEKLFF
TGTGCCAGCAGCATGGACAGTCTTAATGAAAAACTGTTTTTT
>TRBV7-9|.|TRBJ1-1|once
CASSKQKNTEAFF
TGTGCCAGCAGCAAACAGAAGAACACTGAAGCTTTCTTT
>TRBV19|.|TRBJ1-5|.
CASSIGGQPQHF
TGTGCCAGTAGTATAGGAGGTCAGCCCCAGCATTTT
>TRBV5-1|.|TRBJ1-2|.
CASSLAKTATLSNGYTF
TGCGCCAGCAGCTTGGCGAAGACAGCTACTCTTTCTAATGGCTACACCTTC
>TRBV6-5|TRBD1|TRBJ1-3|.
CASSSLTGGAGNTIYF
TGTGCCAGCAGTTCCTTGACAGGGGGCGCTGGAAACACCATATATTTT
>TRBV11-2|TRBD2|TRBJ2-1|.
CASSGLDRLAGEGNEQFF
TGTGCCAGCAGCGGACTCGATCGACTAGCGGGAGAGGGTAATGAGCAGTTCTTC
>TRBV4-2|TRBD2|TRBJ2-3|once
CASSQDLAGGTDTQYF
TGTGCCAGCAGCCAAGATCTAGCGGGAGGCACAGATACGCAGTATTTT
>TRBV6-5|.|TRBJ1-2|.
CASTPGLYYGYTF
TGTGCCAGCACCCCAGGGTTGTACTATGGCTACACCTTC
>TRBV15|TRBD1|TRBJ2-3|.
CATSELRDSSTDTQYF
TGTGCCACCTCAGAACTCCGGGACAGTAGCACAGATACGCAGTATTTT
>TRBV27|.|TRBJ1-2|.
CASSFTGKPYGYTF
TGTGCCAGCAGTTTCACCGGGAAGCCCTATGGCTACACCTTC
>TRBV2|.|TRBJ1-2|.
CASSEQGSSYGYTF
TGTGCCAGCAGTGAACAGGGGAGTTCCTATGGCTACACCTTC
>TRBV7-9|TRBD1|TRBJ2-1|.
CASTSAGTGYNEQFF
TGTGCCAGCACCTCAGCCGGGACAGGCTACAATGAGCAGTTCTTC
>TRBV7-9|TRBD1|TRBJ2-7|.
CASSPDRGHPEQYF
TGTGCCAGCAGCCCGGACAGGGGCCACCCAGAGCAGTACTTC
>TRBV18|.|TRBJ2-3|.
CASSPGATDTQYF
TGTGCCAGCTCACCAGGGGCCACAGATACGCAGTATTTT
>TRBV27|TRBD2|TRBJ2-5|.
CASPVVLAGGRRETQYF
TGTGCCAGCCCTGTTGTTCTAGCGGGAGGGCGGAGGGAGACCCAGTACTTC
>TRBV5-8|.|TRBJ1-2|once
CASSLDSYGYTF
TGTGCCAGCAGCTTGGACAGCTATGGCTACACCTTC
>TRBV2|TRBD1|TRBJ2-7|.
CASREDRGPGTYEQYF
TGTGCCAGCAGGGAAGACAGGGGGCCCGGGACCTACGAGCAGTACTTC
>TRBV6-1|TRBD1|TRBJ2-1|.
CASSETGTGEYNEQFF
TGTGCCAGCAGCGAAACCGGGACAGGGGAATACAATGAGCAGTTCTTC
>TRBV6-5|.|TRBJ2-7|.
CASSYSPLTHEQYF
TGTGCCAGCAGTTACTCCCCACTAACTCACGAGCAGTACTTC
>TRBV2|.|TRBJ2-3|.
CASNLGQLTDTQYF
TGTGCCAGCAACCTAGGACAACTCACAGATACGCAGTATTTT
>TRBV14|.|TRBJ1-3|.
CASSRGTAGNTIYF
TGTGCCAGCAGCCGCGGGACCGCTGGAAACACCATATATTTT
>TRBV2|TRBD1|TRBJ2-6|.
CASSGKGQGDSGANVLTF
TGTGCCAGCAGTGGCAAGGGACAGGGAGACTCTGGGGCCAACGTCCTGACTTTC
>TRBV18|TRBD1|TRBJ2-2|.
CASEGQGANTGELFF
TGTGCCAGCGAGGGACAGGGTGCGAACACCGGGGAGCTGTTTTTT
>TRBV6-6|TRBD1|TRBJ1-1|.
CASSTPRDRDNTEAFF
TGTGCCAGCAGTACACCCCGGGACAGGGATAACACTGAAGCTTTCTTT